The 8 T cell receptor beta chains listed next were all sequenced from one sample in a study of blood T cells in healthy people across ages. PCR was performed a second time for 7 to 11 cycles using a sample-barcoded 5' primer and a J-beta primer mix. MiXCR was run by TCRdb on the 5' RACE reads, yielding one entry per CDR3 protein. The sample contains hundreds of thousands of distinct CDR3 sequences, 45% to 50% of which appear only once. The sample was blood. The receptors come from a woman aged 55 to 70 in good health.

The chain recombines TRBV20-1 with TRBJ2-1; 15 nucleotides align to TRBD2. This CDR3 has 16 residues. CDR1 and CDR2 (germline): DFQATT, SNEGSKA (reference sequence). V shed 8 bases and J 4 bases; nucleotides not matched to a gene: 9. The DNA of the CDR3 is TGCAGTAAAACCGGGACTAGCGGGAGGCCTTACAATGAGCAGTTCTTC. Translated: CSKTGTSGRPYNEQFF.

The V and J genes are TRBV7-2 and TRBJ1-5; D is unclear. Germline CDR1 SGHTA, CDR2 FQGNSA. V was cut by 3 bases and J by 9 bases, with 9 bases left in between. The CDR3 totals 12 residues. In DNA, the CDR3 is TGTGCCAGCAGCTTCTATCGCGGGCCCCAGCATTTT. This translates into CASSFYRGPQHF.

The CDR3 DNA reads TGTGCCAGCAACCCGACAGCCTCTGGAAACACCATATATTTT. This translates into CASNPTASGNTIYF. The chain couples TRBV12-3 or TRBV12-4 to TRBJ1-3, with a tentative D call TRBD1 (5 bases). There are 14 residues in the CDR3. The ends were cut back, 7 bases at V and 0 bases at J, with 10 bases in the middle.

CDR3 in amino acids: CASAREGQWDTQYF. In nucleotides, the CDR3 is TGTGCCAGCGCGCGGGAGGGCCAGTGGGATACGCAGTATTTT. The chain couples TRBV5-6 to TRBJ2-3; 9 nucleotides line up with TRBD2. Trimming took 7 bases from V and 6 from J; bases not matched to a gene: 9. Germline CDR1 and CDR2: SGHDT and YYEEEE. CDR3 length: 14 residues.

This clonotype was picked up a small number of times. The chain couples TRBV13 to TRBJ1-1; 7 bases map to TRBD1. The germline V gene has CDR1 PRHDT and CDR2 FYEKMQ (reference sequence). The CDR3 has 14 amino acids. The V and J ends lost 5 bases and 5 bases, in that order; junction bases with no gene match: 8. CDR3 DNA: TGTGCCAGCAGCGAGACAGGGATCGGGACTGAAGCTTTCTTT. It yields the protein CASSETGIGTEAFF.

This clonotype has ten or more counts. The chain combines TRBV20-1 with TRBJ2-2, with TRBD2 matching over 10 bases. The germline gives CDR1 DFQATT, CDR2 SNEGSKA (reference sequence). Trimming took 2 bases from V and 7 from J; bases not matched to a gene: 10. This CDR3 has 16 amino acids. In DNA, the CDR3 is TGCAGTGCTAGACCCGGGACTAGCGTTCCTGGCGGGGAGCTGTTTTTT. This codes for CSARPGTSVPGGELFF.

The V call is TRBV28, the J call TRBJ2-1, with a possible D match to TRBD1 (5 bases). The germline CDR1 and CDR2 sequences are MDHEN and SYDVKM. The CDR3 totals 14 residues. The V and J ends lost 6 bases and 10 bases respectively, with 19 bases between them. The CDR3 loop reads CASRLQGRSYEQFF. For the CDR3, the DNA is TGTGCCAGCAGGTTGCAGGGAAGAAGCTACGAGCAGTTCTTC.

The CDR3 region is CASSFPRDRDTGELFF. The DNA of the CDR3 is TGCGCCAGCAGCTTCCCCCGGGACAGGGACACCGGGGAGCTGTTTTTT. The chain recombines TRBV5-1 with TRBJ2-2; 9 bases fit TRBD1. Trimming took 2 bases from V and 3 from J; bases not matched to a gene: 5. The CDR3 extends over 16 amino acids. Germline V gives CDR1 SGHRS, CDR2 YFSETQ.